The rows below give T cell receptor beta chains drawn from one sample of a study of vaccination and CD4 T cells after COVID-19. These TCRs are of unknown antigen specificity. TCRdb recomputed calls from the PCR reads with MiXCR, one row per CDR3 protein. The sample records 15,000 to 20,000 distinct CDR3 sequences, approximately 45% being singletons. The sample consisted of CD4+ T cells from blood, cultured in vitro, taken before SARS-CoV-2 vaccination. These receptors were taken from a human donor who had recovered from COVID-19. CDR3s include the opening cysteine and the closing phenylalanine or tryptophan. Clone size is not always given. Where it is, it says once, few, many or a class for expanded clones.

J gene,V gene,CDR3 length,clone size,CDR3 protein
TRBJ2-7,TRBV10-3,11,NA,CAISEGYEQYF
TRBJ1-1,TRBV19,14,once,CASSSPGGVTEAFF
TRBJ1-2,TRBV18,15,NA,CASSPLGQGDYGYTF
TRBJ1-2,TRBV10-3,12,NA,CAISEQFYGYTF
TRBJ2-1,TRBV11-3,15,few,CASSLLAGAYNEQFF
TRBJ1-1,TRBV28,13,NA,CASSWAQHTEAFF
TRBJ2-1,TRBV7-2,15,few,CASSPQGGLGNEQFF
TRBJ2-2,TRBV10-2,13,NA,CASRQTNTGELFF
TRBJ2-3,TRBV28,17,NA,CASSLSGGLQWSDTQYF
TRBJ1-2,TRBV6-1,13,few,CASSERDRSGYTF
TRBJ1-5,TRBV7-8,12,NA,CATGQGNQPQHF
TRBJ2-7,TRBV11-3,17,NA,CASSLLQGAGITYEQYF
TRBJ1-6,TRBV27,15,few,CASRPGSSYNSPLHF
TRBJ2-7,TRBV6-2/TRBV6-3,12,NA,CASRTGTNEQYF
TRBJ2-3,TRBV11-2,16,NA,CASSSTTSGSPDTQYF
TRBJ1-5,TRBV20-1,17,NA,CSARAPGTGHSNQPQHF
TRBJ1-1,TRBV5-4,15,NA,CASSRAGRQSEGGFF
TRBJ1-5,TRBV27,14,NA,CASSLSGGNQPQHF
TRBJ2-3,TRBV11-3,17,once,CASSLDLTGGGTDTQYF
TRBJ2-5,TRBV9,16,NA,CASTRERWAMRETQYF
TRBJ1-6,TRBV2,13,few,CASSPENFRPLHF
TRBJ2-7,TRBV7-2,17,few,CASSLRAGGPSSYEQYF
TRBJ2-7,TRBV12-3/TRBV12-4,14,NA,CASSLSMTAYEQYF
TRBJ1-2,TRBV6-1,14,NA,CASRKQGGGYGYTF
TRBJ1-6,TRBV2,12,few,CASSRTDSPLHF
TRBJ1-2,TRBV19,13,NA,CASSPGQGRGYTF
TRBJ1-1,TRBV19,15,NA,CASSRTPPGGTEAFF
TRBJ1-1,TRBV27,17,few,CASSLSGGQFLNTEAFF
TRBJ2-3,TRBV6-5,17,NA,CASSYPLTSGQADTQYF
TRBJ1-2,TRBV20-1,13,NA,CSARGAANYGYTF
TRBJ2-3,TRBV15,12,few,CATARLVDTQYF
TRBJ1-1,TRBV6-1,16,NA,CASTRGGKGRDTEAFF
TRBJ2-1,TRBV11-2,15,NA,CASSAPKIAYNEQFF
TRBJ1-2,TRBV11-2,13,NA,CASSSAAGYGYTF
TRBJ2-5,TRBV12-3/TRBV12-4,14,NA,CASSLGTGWETQYF
TRBJ2-7,TRBV5-8,16,NA,CASSHDGGQGVDEQYF
TRBJ1-2,TRBV7-8,13,few,CASSHRRGSGYTF
TRBJ1-2,TRBV30,13,NA,CAWKTGEGYGYTF
TRBJ2-7,TRBV7-8,16,few,CASSLGLAGGPHEQYF
TRBJ2-5,TRBV20-1,16,NA,CSATQGVSGGKETQYF
TRBJ2-1,TRBV7-2,15,NA,CASSSGLAGNNEQFF
TRBJ2-1,TRBV6-2/TRBV6-3,12,NA,CASSYSFNEQFF
TRBJ2-3,TRBV5-1,14,few,CASSYSGGGDTQYF
TRBJ1-1,TRBV12-3/TRBV12-4,16,NA,CASSLTGAQGVNEAFF
TRBJ2-1,TRBV7-2,19,NA,CASSLMGLAGGKRYNEQFF
TRBJ2-7,TRBV27,16,NA,CASSLSTSGWLNEQYF
TRBJ1-5,TRBV12-3/TRBV12-4,13,NA,CASSWGGGQPQHF
TRBJ2-5,TRBV7-3,15,few,CASSLVGTLQETQYF
TRBJ2-1,TRBV11-2,15,NA,CASSSSGGSDNEQFF